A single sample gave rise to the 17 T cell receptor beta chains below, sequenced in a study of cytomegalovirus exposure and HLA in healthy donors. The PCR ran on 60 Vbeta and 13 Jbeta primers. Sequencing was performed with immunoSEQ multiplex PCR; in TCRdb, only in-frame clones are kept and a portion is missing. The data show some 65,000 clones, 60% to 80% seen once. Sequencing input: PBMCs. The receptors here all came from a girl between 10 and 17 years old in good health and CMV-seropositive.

The CDR3 here is CASSYAGGSINEQFF. CDR3 bases: TGCGCCAGCAGCTATGCGGGGGGCTCGATCAATGAGCAGTTCTTC. The chain links TRBV5-1 to TRBJ2-1, with 8 nucleotides matching TRBD2. The germline CDR1 and CDR2 sequences are SGHRS and YFSETQ. Losses at the gene ends were 3 bases for V and 6 bases for J; bases not matched to a gene: 8. The CDR3 extends over 15 amino acids.

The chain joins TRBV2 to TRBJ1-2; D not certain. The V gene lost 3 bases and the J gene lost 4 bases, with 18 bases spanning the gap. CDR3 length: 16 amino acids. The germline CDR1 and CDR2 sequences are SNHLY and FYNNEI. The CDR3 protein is CASSDRRTVLLYGYTF. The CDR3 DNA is TGTGCCAGCAGTGATCGTAGGACTGTTTTACTCTATGGCTACACCTTC.

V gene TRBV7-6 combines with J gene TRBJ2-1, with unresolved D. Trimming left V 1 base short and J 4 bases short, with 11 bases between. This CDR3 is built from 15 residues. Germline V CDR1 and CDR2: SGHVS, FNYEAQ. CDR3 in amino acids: CASSLGAISYNEQFF. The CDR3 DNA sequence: TGTGCCAGCAGCTTAGGGGCAATATCATACAATGAGCAGTTCTTC. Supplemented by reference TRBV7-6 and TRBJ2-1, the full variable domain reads GAGVSQSPRYKVTKRGQDVALRCDPISGHVSLYWYRQALGQGPEFLTYFNYEAQQDKSGLPNDRFSAERPEGSISTLTIQRTEQRDSAMYRCASSLGAISYNEQFFGPGTRLTVL.

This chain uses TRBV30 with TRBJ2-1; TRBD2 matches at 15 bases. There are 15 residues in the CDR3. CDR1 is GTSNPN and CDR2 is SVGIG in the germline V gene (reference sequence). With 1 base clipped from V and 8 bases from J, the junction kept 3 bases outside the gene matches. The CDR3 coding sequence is TGTGCCTGGAGTGGGACTAGCGGGAGGGGCCATGAGCAGTTCTTC. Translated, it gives CAWSGTSGRGHEQFF.

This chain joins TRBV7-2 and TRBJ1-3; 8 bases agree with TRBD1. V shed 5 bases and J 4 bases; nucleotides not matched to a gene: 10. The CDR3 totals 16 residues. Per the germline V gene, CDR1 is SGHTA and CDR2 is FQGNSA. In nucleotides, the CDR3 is TGTGCCAGCAGCACGGACAGGGCCAGATTCGGAAACACCATATATTTT. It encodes CASSTDRARFGNTIYF.

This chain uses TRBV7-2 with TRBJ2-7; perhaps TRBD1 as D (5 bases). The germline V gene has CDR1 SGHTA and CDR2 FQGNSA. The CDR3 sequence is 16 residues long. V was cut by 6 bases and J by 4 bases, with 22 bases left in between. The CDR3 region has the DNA TGTGCCAGCAGTTCTTTAAGGGGCCCAGTATCGTACGAGCAGTACTTC. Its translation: CASSSLRGPVSYEQYF. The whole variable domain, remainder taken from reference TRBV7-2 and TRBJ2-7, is GAGVSQSPSNKVTEKGKDVELRCDPISGHTALYWYRQSLGQGLEFLIYFQGNSAPDKSGLPSDRFSAERTGGSVSTLTIQRTQQEDSAVYLCASSSLRGPVSYEQYFGPGTRLTVT.

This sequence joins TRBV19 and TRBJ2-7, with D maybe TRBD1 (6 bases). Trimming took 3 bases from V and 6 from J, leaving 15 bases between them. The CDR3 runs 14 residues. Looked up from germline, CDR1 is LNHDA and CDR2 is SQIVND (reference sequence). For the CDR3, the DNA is TGTGCCAGTAGTATGGAAACAGGGTCCGGCGAGCAGTACTTC. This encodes CASSMETGSGEQYF.

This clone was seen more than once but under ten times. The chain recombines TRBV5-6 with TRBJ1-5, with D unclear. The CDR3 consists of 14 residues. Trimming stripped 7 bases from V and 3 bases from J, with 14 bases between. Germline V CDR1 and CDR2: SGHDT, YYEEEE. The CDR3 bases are TGTGCCAGCTCAAACAGACGGTTCAATCAGCCCCAGCATTTT. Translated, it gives CASSNRRFNQPQHF.

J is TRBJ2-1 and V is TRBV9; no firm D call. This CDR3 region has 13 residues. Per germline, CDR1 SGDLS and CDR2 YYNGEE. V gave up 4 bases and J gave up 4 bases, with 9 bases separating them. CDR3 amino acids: CASSTDIYNEQFF. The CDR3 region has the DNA TGTGCCAGCAGCACAGACATTTACAATGAGCAGTTCTTC.

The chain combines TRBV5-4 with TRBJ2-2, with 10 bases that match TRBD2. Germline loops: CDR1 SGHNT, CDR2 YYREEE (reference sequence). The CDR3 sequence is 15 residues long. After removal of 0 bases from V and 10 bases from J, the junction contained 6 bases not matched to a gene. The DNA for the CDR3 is TGTGCCAGCAGCTTGGAACTAGCGGGGTTGGAGGAGCTGTTTTTT. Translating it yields CASSLELAGLEELFF.

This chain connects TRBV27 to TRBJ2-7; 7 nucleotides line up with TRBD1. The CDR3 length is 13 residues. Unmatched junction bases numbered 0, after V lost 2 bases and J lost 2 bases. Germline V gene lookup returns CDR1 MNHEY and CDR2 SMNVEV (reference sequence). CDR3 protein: CASSLRGPYEQYF. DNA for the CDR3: TGTGCCAGCAGTTTAAGGGGGCCCTACGAGCAGTACTTC.

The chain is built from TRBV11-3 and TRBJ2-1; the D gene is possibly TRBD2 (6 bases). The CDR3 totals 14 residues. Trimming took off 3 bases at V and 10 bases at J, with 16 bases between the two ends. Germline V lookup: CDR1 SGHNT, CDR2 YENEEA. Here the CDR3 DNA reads TGTGCCAGCAGCTTTTTGGGACTGCTTGGCGAGCAGTTCTTC. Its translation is CASSFLGLLGEQFF.

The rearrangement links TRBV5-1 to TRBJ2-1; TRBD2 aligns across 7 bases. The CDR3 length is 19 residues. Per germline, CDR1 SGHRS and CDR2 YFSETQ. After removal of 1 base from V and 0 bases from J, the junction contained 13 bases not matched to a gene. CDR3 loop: CASSLISLAETSSYNEQFF. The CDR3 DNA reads TGCGCCAGCAGCTTGATTTCGCTAGCGGAGACAAGCTCCTACAATGAGCAGTTCTTC.

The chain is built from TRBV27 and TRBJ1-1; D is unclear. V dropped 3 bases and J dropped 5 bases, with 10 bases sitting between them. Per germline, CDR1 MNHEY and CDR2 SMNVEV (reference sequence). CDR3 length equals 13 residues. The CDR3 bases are TGTGCCAGCAGTTTCTCACCCCGGACTGAAGCTTTCTTT. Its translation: CASSFSPRTEAFF.

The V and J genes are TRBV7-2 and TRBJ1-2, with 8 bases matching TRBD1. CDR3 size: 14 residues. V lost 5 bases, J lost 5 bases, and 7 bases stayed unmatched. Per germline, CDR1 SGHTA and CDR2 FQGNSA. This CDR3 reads CASSPADRVYGYTF. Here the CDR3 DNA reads TGTGCCAGCAGCCCGGCGGACAGGGTTTATGGCTACACCTTC.

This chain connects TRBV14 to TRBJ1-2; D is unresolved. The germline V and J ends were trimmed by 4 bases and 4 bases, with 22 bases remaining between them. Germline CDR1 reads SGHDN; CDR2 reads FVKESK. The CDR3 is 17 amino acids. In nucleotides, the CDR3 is TGTGCCAGCAGCCGCCTACCGGGGAGCAGCACCTTCTATGGCTACACCTTC. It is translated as CASSRLPGSSTFYGYTF.

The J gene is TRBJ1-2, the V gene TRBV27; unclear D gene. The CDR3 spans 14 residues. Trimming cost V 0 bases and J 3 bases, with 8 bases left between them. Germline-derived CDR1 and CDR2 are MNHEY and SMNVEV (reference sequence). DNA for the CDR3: TGTGCCAGCAGTTTATCGGCAGGCCACTATGGCTACACCTTC. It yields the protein CASSLSAGHYGYTF.